Here is one T cell receptor beta chain with its context. The protocol was immunoSEQ multiplex PCR, while the TCRdb copy is restricted to in-frame clones and leaves out a portion. The profile shows a few hundred thousand clones, around nine tenths of them singletons. From germline, CDR1 is MNHNY and CDR2 SVGAGI (reference sequence). CDR3 length equals 15 residues. The V gene lost 6 bases and the J gene lost 4 bases, with 15 bases spanning the gap. This entry comes from a study of blood T cell repertoires in COVID-19. This chain joins TRBV6-6 and TRBJ2-2; the D gene is possibly TRBD2 (6 bases). This receptor was obtained from a woman in her 70s with COVID-19, enrolled during active disease. The specimen was peripheral blood. The CDR3 spells CASSPPGRPTGELFF. The CDR3 DNA sequence: TGTGCCAGCAGCCCCCCGGGGAGGCCCACCGGGGAGCTGTTTTTT.